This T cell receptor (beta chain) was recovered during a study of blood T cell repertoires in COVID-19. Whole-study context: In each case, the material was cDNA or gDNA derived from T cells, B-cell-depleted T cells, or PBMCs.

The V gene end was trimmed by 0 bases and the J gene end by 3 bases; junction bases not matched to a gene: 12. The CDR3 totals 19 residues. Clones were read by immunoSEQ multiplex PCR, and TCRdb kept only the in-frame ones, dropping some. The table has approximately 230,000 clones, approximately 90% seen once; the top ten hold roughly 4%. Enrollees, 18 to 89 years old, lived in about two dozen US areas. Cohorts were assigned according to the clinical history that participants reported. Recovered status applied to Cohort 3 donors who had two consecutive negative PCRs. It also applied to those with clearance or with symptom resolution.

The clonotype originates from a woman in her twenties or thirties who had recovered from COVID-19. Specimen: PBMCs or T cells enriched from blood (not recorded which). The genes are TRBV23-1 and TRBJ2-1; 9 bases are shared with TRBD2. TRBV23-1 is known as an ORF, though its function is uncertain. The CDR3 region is CASSQSSSGRREYYNEQFF. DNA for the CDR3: TGCGCCAGCAGTCAATCGAGTAGCGGGAGAAGGGAGTACTACAATGAGCAGTTCTTC.